This is a list of T cell receptor beta chains from one sample in a study of T cell responses to AZD1222 COVID-19 vaccine. Sequenced by immunoSEQ multiplex PCR; TCRdb stores in-frame clones only, minus some. The sample yields around 79,000 clones, roughly 85% seen once. Sequencing was performed on peripheral blood, taken on day 0 of AZD1222 vaccination. Source of these receptors: an adult in good health. The CDR3 runs from the conserved cysteine through the conserved F or W. Fields, in order: V gene, J gene, CDR3 protein.

TRBV7-2,TRBJ1-1,CASSLAANTEAFF
TRBV2,TRBJ1-1,CASRDLGDRMNTEAFF
TRBV21-1,TRBJ1-1,CASVPRGPKTEAFF
TRBV10-3,TRBJ2-7,CAIQETSDSYEQYF
TRBV28,TRBJ2-7,CASSFSAVPYEQYF
TRBV6-4,TRBJ2-2,CASSPGLGGGELFF
TRBV3-1/TRBV3-2,TRBJ1-2,CASSQTGGTAYGYTF
TRBV18,TRBJ1-1,CASSPARTPNTEAFF
TRBV11-2,TRBJ1-2,CASSFDRSANYGYTF
TRBV28,TRBJ1-1,CASRETEAFF
TRBV4-1,TRBJ1-2,CASSQDGGRGYGYTF
TRBV30,TRBJ1-5,CAWSVPGTGNQPQHF
TRBV6-2/TRBV6-3,TRBJ2-7,CASSPGGGRSNEQYF
TRBV5-1,TRBJ2-7,CASSLIQGLGEQYF
TRBV29-1,TRBJ1-1,CSGRQGDTEAFF
TRBV18,TRBJ1-1,CASSAGGDTEAFF
TRBV18,TRBJ1-1,CASSPQGSDTEAFF
TRBV11-2,TRBJ2-5,CASSFLEGDSAGYF
TRBV29-1,TRBJ1-2,CSVGSTAGYTF
TRBV6-4,TRBJ1-1,CASRLTGANTEAFF
TRBV6-2/TRBV6-3,TRBJ2-2,CASSLAGSGSTGELFF
TRBV7-2,TRBJ1-4,CASSPQTGGNEKLFF
TRBV5-8,TRBJ1-2,CASSYIDAFYGYTF
TRBV25-1,TRBJ2-3,CASSEYGGGDTQYF
TRBV2,TRBJ1-2,CASSVRQGVTGYTF
TRBV23-1,TRBJ2-7,CASSYPGWDRTFYEQYF
TRBV24-1,TRBJ2-1,CATSDPRQSTGEQFF
TRBV5-1,TRBJ2-1,CASSLEGRSSYNEQFF
TRBV18,TRBJ2-7,CASSPGRIEEQYF
TRBV18,TRBJ1-1,CASSLIRGEALTEAFF
TRBV30,TRBJ2-3,CAWSVYTDTQYF
TRBV5-1,TRBJ2-7,CASNPGSSYEQYF
TRBV6-2/TRBV6-3,TRBJ1-6,CASSADRGSSPLHF
TRBV18,TRBJ1-1,CASSPPATGSLEAFF
TRBV15,TRBJ1-3,CATSRAGSTGNTIYF
TRBV2,TRBJ1-6,CASREGRLNSPLHF
TRBV3-1/TRBV3-2,TRBJ1-1,CASSQPGQGEVTEAFF
TRBV29-1,TRBJ2-2,CSVEGSTGELFF
TRBV30,TRBJ2-1,CAWRGQTGGMQFF
TRBV6-2/TRBV6-3,TRBJ2-5,CASSRTSEGAQYF
TRBV3-1/TRBV3-2,TRBJ2-2,CASSPSGTTNTGELFF
TRBV11-2,TRBJ2-7,CASSLERTGARTYEQYF
TRBV6-6,TRBJ2-1,CASSWSGRIGNEQFF
TRBV29-1,TRBJ1-2,CSVESGEVYGYTF
TRBV19,TRBJ1-1,CASSAWDLKNTEAFF